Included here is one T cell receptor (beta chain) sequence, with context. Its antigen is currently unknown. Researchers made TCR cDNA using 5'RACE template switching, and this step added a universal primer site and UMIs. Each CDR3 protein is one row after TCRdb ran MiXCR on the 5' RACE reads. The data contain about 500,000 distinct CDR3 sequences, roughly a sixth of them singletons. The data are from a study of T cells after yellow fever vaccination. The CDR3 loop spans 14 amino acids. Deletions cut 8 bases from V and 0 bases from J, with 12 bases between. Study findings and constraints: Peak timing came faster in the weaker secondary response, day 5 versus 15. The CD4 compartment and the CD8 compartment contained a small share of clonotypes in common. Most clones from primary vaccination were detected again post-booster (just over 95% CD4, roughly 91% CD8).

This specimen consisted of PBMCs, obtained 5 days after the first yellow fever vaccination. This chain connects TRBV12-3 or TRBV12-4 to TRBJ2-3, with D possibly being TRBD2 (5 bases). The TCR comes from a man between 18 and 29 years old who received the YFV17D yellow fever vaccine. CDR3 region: CASWERYSTDTQYF. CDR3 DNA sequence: TGTGCCAGCTGGGAGCGATATAGCACAGATACGCAGTATTTT.